Shown below are 9 T cell receptor beta chains from a single sample sequenced in a study of graft-versus-host responses after intestinal transplantation. These receptors' targets are unknown. Sequenced by immunoSEQ multiplex PCR; TCRdb stores in-frame clones only, minus some. The data show around 87,000 clones, with 92% seen just once and roughly 0.44% held by the top ten. This specimen consisted of unstimulated CD8+ T cells sorted from spleen or lymph node cells, obtained before transplant. These TCRs come from a human donor who was the organ donor for an intestinal transplant.

This sequence joins TRBV27 and TRBJ1-5, with 7 nucleotides matching TRBD1. This CDR3 has 14 residues. Per germline, CDR1 MNHEY and CDR2 SMNVEV (reference sequence). The ends lost 4 bases at V and 4 bases at J; junction bases unmatched: 4. For the CDR3, the DNA is TGTGCCAGCAGTTACACAGGGGTGAATCAGCCCCAGCATTTT. Encoded protein: CASSYTGVNQPQHF.

This rearrangement joins TRBV27 to TRBJ2-7; no clear D. This CDR3 contains 14 residues. Germline CDR1 and CDR2: MNHEY and SMNVEV (reference sequence). V was clipped by 2 bases and J by 2 bases, with 10 bases between them. The CDR3 protein is CASSLVAGTYEQYF. As DNA, the CDR3 is TGTGCCAGCAGTTTAGTGGCAGGCACCTACGAGCAGTACTTC.

The rearrangement joins TRBV5-6 to TRBJ2-5, with 7 positions matching TRBD2. In germline, CDR1 is SGHDT, CDR2 YYEEEE. The CDR3 has 14 residues. The trim removed 4 bases at V and 5 bases at J, leaving 8 bases unmatched. The CDR3 DNA reads TGTGCCAGCAGCGAACTCATCGGGAGGGAGACCCAGTACTTC. Protein sequence: CASSELIGRETQYF.

The genes are TRBV11-2 and TRBJ1-2, with TRBD1 matching over 8 bases. The CDR3 extends over 13 amino acids. Germline V gene data show CDR1 as SGHAT and CDR2 as FQNNGV. Trimming cost V 1 base and J 8 bases; bases outside gene matches: 3. The DNA for the CDR3 is TGTGCCAGCAGCTTAGGGACAGGGTGGGGCTACACCTTC. It codes for CASSLGTGWGYTF.

This clone was picked up one time. The gene calls are TRBV28 and TRBJ1-2; no reliable D call. Germline V gene sequence: CDR1 MDHEN, CDR2 SYDVKM. This CDR3 has 13 amino acids. Trimming took 5 bases from V and 2 from J, leaving 9 bases between them. The CDR3 is CASSHAENYGYTF. The CDR3 nucleotides read TGTGCCAGCAGTCATGCGGAGAACTATGGCTACACCTTC.

This sequence joins TRBV30 and TRBJ1-6; 10 bases are shared with TRBD1. CDR1 is GTSNPN, CDR2 SVGIG, per germline (reference sequence). CDR3 length: 14 amino acids. The V segment lost 5 bases and the J segment 7 bases; nucleotides outside the gene matches: 5. CDR3 sequence (DNA): TGTGCCTGGGATCCGGGACAGGGGAATTCACCCCTCCACTTT. Encoded protein: CAWDPGQGNSPLHF.

The chain employs TRBV28 and TRBJ1-4; 8 bases are a match to TRBD1. The ends lost 5 bases at V and 7 bases at J; junction bases unmatched: 12. Germline values: CDR1 MDHEN, CDR2 SYDVKM. This CDR3 is 16 amino acids long. For the CDR3, the DNA is TGTGCCAGCAGTGTCCGAGACAGGGGCTATGGTGAAAAACTGTTTTTT. It specifies CASSVRDRGYGEKLFF.

The V call is TRBV5-6, the J call TRBJ1-1; tentatively, D is TRBD1 (6 bases). Germline CDR1 SGHDT, CDR2 YYEEEE. CDR3 length: 17 residues. The V end was cut by 1 base, the J end by 2 bases, with 18 bases between. The CDR3 loop is CASSLILAGVDNTEAFF. The CDR3 bases are TGTGCCAGCAGCTTGATTCTGGCAGGGGTGGATAACACTGAAGCTTTCTTT.

The rearrangement links TRBV4-3 to TRBJ2-7; a possible D gene is TRBD2 (5 bases). Looked up from germline, CDR1 is LGHNA and CDR2 is YSLEER. V lost 4 bases and J 3 bases, leaving 10 bases between the germline ends. The CDR3 extends over 13 amino acids. The CDR3 reads CASSPGIHYEQYF. The CDR3 DNA sequence: TGCGCCAGCAGCCCCGGGATTCACTACGAGCAGTACTTC.